These T cell receptor beta chains were read from a single sample in a study of regulatory T cells in long-lasting Graves disease. Each CDR3 protein is one row after TCRdb ran MiXCR on the multiplex PCR reads. The sample has about 540,000 distinct CDR3 sequences; about 13% are singletons. The same specimen was also included in a second study, on T cells in Graves' hyperthyroidism and ophthalmopathy.

The starting material was peripheral blood mononuclear cells (PBMCs), obtained at new diagnosis, from a patient treated with antithyroid drugs. These TCRs come from a man in his thirties or forties with Graves disease. Each CDR3 is given with its conserved first and last residue. D genes are given only for firm matches. Clone size is given for some rows only: seen once, a few or many times, or a class if the clone is expanded.

>many|TRBV12-5|TRBD2|TRBJ2-1
CASGLVLTSGRALSSYNEQFF
TGTGCTAGTGGTTTGGTACTAACTAGCGGGAGGGCCCTGAGCTCCTACAATGAGCAGTTCTTC
>many|TRBV29-1|TRBD1|TRBJ2-7
CSVEDRPRDRGPLSRAYEQYF
TGCAGCGTTGAAGACCGACCCCGGGACAGGGGGCCCTTAAGCAGGGCTTACGAGCAGTACTTC
>NA|TRBV20-1|NA|TRBJ1-2
CSARDLAWGRGYGYTF
TGCAGTGCTAGAGACCTGGCTTGGGGGCGCGGCTATGGCTACACCTTC
>NA|TRBV11-2|NA|TRBJ1-6
CASSLEGGRSPLHF
TGTGCCAGCAGCTTAGAGGGTGGGAGGTCACCCCTCCACTTT
>NA|TRBV20-1|NA|TRBJ2-2
CSARPDGVRTGELFF
TGCAGTGCTAGACCGGACGGGGTCCGTACCGGGGAGCTGTTTTTT
>many|TRBV28|NA|TRBJ2-3
CASKPGRTDTQYF
TGTGCAAGCAAGCCGGGAAGAACAGATACGCAGTATTTT
>few|TRBV11-2|NA|TRBJ2-1
CAPSGVYNEQFF
TGTGCCCCGTCGGGGGTCTACAATGAGCAGTTCTTC
>few|TRBV6-5|TRBD1|TRBJ1-2
CASSLGDRSGYGYTF
TGTGCCAGCAGTTTAGGGGACAGGTCGGGCTATGGCTACACCTTC
>few|TRBV7-9|NA|TRBJ2-7
CASSATKGDSCEQYF
TGTGCCAGCAGCGCCACAAAGGGGGATTCCTGCGAGCAGTACTTC
>many|TRBV7-2|NA|TRBJ1-1
CASSLNRNINTEAFF
TGTGCCAGCAGCCTAAATAGGAACATTAACACTGAAGCTTTCTTT
>few|TRBV27|NA|TRBJ2-7
CASSPMRSAYEQYF
TGTGCCAGCAGTCCCATGAGGAGCGCCTACGAGCAGTACTTC
>NA|TRBV24-1|TRBD1|TRBJ2-3
CATSTTFSGTGTTDTQYF
TGTGCCACCAGCACTACATTCTCCGGGACAGGGACCACAGATACGCAGTATTTT
>many|TRBV12-3/TRBV12-4|NA|TRBJ2-1
CASSFDRNLYNEQFF
TGTGCCAGCAGTTTCGATAGGAACCTCTACAATGAGCAGTTCTTC
>many|TRBV12-3/TRBV12-4|TRBD2|TRBJ2-7
CASSLVAGDDEQYF
TGTGCCAGCAGTTTAGTTGCGGGAGACGACGAGCAGTACTTC
>few|TRBV7-8|NA|TRBJ2-2
CASSSYLGGGGTGELFF
TGTGCCAGCAGCTCCTACCTGGGCGGAGGCGGTACCGGGGAGCTGTTTTTT
>many|TRBV5-5|NA|TRBJ1-3
CASSSTRDTSGNTIYF
TGTGCCAGCAGCTCGACCCGGGACACCTCTGGAAACACCATATATTTT
>once|TRBV28|TRBD1|TRBJ1-6
CASSPGTAYNSPLHF
TGTGCCAGCAGTCCCGGGACAGCCTATAATTCACCCCTCCACTTT
>many|TRBV11-2|NA|TRBJ2-7
CASTRTGHPYEQYF
TGTGCCAGCACCAGAACGGGGCACCCCTACGAGCAGTACTTC
>NA|TRBV18|NA|TRBJ1-3
CASFRGSSASGNTIYF
TGTGCCAGCTTCCGGGGCAGTTCAGCCTCTGGAAACACCATATATTTT
>NA|TRBV19|TRBD2|TRBJ2-1
CASTSTSGSDNEQFF
TGTGCCAGTACCTCGACTAGCGGGAGTGATAATGAGCAGTTCTTC
>many|TRBV7-3|TRBD2|TRBJ2-7
CASSSLGIAGGSYEQYF
TGTGCCAGCAGCTCCCTCGGCATAGCGGGAGGCTCCTACGAGCAGTACTTC
>many|TRBV2|NA|TRBJ1-5
CASSRWSQARGRQPQHF
TGTGCCAGCAGCCGGTGGTCCCAAGCCCGGGGCCGTCAGCCCCAGCATTTT
>NA|TRBV7-2|NA|TRBJ2-3
CASSLRQDTQYF
TGTGCCAGCAGCTTACGCCAAGATACGCAGTATTTT
>many|TRBV7-9|NA|TRBJ2-7
CASSLGTPGQYF
TGTGCCAGCAGCTTAGGGACGCCGGGGCAGTACTTC